The next 8 T cell receptor beta chains were all read from a single sample in a study of shared clonotypes between healthy human individuals. Libraries were prepared by immunoSEQ multiplex PCR; TCRdb keeps only in-frame clonotypes and omits some of them. The table includes some 2.1 million clones, approximately 95% detected once. Naive CD8 cells lacked CD45RO and underwent positive selection for CCR7, leaving out terminally differentiated effector memory CD45RA+ cells. What was sequenced was naive CD8+ T cells sorted from blood. The receptors derive from a man aged 18 to 30 in good health.

CDR3 nucleotide sequence: TGTGCCAGCAGCGCCGGAGCCCTCGAGCAGTACTTC. Its translation is CASSAGALEQYF. The chain carries TRBV7-9 and TRBJ2-7; D not resolved. CDR3 size: 12 residues. Germline CDR1 reads SEHNR; CDR2 reads FQNEAQ (reference sequence). V was clipped by 5 bases and J by 6 bases, with 11 bases between them.

This chain joins TRBV2 and TRBJ1-2; no definite D call. Trimming shortened V by 8 bases and J by 5 bases, and 18 bases separated the two germline ends. Germline assignment: CDR1 SNHLY and CDR2 FYNNEI. This CDR3 region has 14 residues. In DNA form, the CDR3 reads TGTGCCAGCTCCGACGGCGCAGTGGGATATGGCTACACCTTC. It yields the protein CASSDGAVGYGYTF.

V gene TRBV27 combines with J gene TRBJ1-6; D not resolved. The CDR3 totals 14 residues. CDR1 and CDR2 from the germline V gene are MNHEY and SMNVEV (reference sequence). Trimming took 5 bases from V and 5 from J, leaving 10 bases between them. The DNA of the CDR3 is TGTGCCAGCAGTGTAACTTACGATAATTCACCCCTCCACTTT. Protein sequence: CASSVTYDNSPLHF.

This chain uses TRBV7-9 with TRBJ2-5; D call uncertain. The V and J ends lost 5 bases and 2 bases respectively, with 9 bases between them. The germline V gene has CDR1 SEHNR and CDR2 FQNEAQ (reference sequence). The CDR3 length is 13 residues. The DNA for the CDR3 is TGTGCCAGCAGCCATCCGGATCAAGAGACCCAGTACTTC. Translation: CASSHPDQETQYF.

The chain recombines TRBV10-3 with TRBJ2-7, with D hard to call. The length of the CDR3 is 13 residues. V lost 8 bases and J 3 bases, leaving 14 bases between the germline ends. Germline values: CDR1 ENHRY, CDR2 SYGVKD. The CDR3 region is CAIGEVRGYEQYF. The CDR3 bases are TGTGCCATCGGGGAAGTAAGAGGCTACGAGCAGTACTTC.

This clone was counted a single time. This same CDR3 is encoded by further DNA sequences in the sample. V is TRBV27 and J is TRBJ2-1; D is uncertain. The CDR3 has 13 amino acids. The germline CDR1 and CDR2 sequences are MNHEY and SMNVEV (reference sequence). V dropped 5 bases and J dropped 3 bases, with 8 bases sitting between them. The CDR3 region has the DNA TGTGCCAGCAGTCTGGCGAGCTACAATGAGCAGTTCTTC. Its translation is CASSLASYNEQFF.

The rearrangement uses TRBV7-9 and TRBJ2-7; 7 bases align to TRBD1. Trimming took 7 bases from V and 5 from J; bases not matched to a gene: 8. This CDR3 is 13 amino acids long. CDR1 is SEHNR and CDR2 is FQNEAQ in the germline V gene (reference sequence). The CDR3 loop reads CASNGQGDDEQYF. The CDR3 region has the DNA TGTGCCAGCAATGGGCAGGGGGACGACGAGCAGTACTTC.

In this sample, this clone turned up once. V and J are TRBV28 and TRBJ2-7, with D perhaps assigned TRBD1 or TRBD2 (6 bases each). This CDR3 comprises 14 residues. CDR1 and CDR2 from the germline V gene are MDHEN and SYDVKM. Deletions cut 5 bases from V and 0 bases from J, with 11 bases between. CDR3 coding DNA: TGTGCCAGCAGTACCGGGGGCCCCTCCTACGAGCAGTACTTC. It is translated as CASSTGGPSYEQYF.